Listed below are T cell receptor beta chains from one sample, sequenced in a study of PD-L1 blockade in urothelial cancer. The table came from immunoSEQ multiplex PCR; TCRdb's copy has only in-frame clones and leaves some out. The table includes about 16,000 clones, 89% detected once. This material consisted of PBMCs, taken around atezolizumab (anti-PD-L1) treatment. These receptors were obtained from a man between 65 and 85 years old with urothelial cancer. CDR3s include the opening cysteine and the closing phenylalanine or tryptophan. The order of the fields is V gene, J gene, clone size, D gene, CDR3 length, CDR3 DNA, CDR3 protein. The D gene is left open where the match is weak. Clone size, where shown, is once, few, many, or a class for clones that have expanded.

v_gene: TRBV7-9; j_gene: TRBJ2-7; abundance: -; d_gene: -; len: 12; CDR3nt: TGTGCCAGCAGCTTAGCCAACTACGAGCAGTACTTC; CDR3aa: CASSLANYEQYF
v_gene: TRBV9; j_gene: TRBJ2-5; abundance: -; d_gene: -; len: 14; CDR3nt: TGTGCCAGCAGCGTAGATGGACAGCAAGAGACCCAGTACTTC; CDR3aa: CASSVDGQQETQYF
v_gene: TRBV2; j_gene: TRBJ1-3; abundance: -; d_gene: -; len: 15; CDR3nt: TGTGCCAGCAGTTCCCGGGGTAGCTCTGGAAACACCATATATTTT; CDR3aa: CASSSRGSSGNTIYF
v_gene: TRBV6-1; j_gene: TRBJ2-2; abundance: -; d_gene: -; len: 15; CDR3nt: TGTGCCAGCAGTCGAACCCTCGACAGCACCGGGGAGCTGTTTTTT; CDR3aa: CASSRTLDSTGELFF
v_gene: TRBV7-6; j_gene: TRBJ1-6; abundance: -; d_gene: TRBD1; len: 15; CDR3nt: TGTGCCAGCAGCAGACAGGGAGGCTATAATTCACCCCTCCACTTT; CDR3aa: CASSRQGGYNSPLHF
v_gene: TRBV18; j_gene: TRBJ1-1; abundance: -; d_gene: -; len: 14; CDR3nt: TGTGCCAGCTCTCCGATTGGACAGAACACTGAAGCTTTCTTT; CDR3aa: CASSPIGQNTEAFF
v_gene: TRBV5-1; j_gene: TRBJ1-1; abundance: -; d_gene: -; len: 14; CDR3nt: TGCGCCAGCAGTTTCTATTCAAGGAACACTGAAGCTTTCTTT; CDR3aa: CASSFYSRNTEAFF
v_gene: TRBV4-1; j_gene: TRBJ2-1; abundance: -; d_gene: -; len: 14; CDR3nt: TGCGCCAGCAGCCAGATCCTAGAACCCAGTGAGCAGTTCTTC; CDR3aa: CASSQILEPSEQFF
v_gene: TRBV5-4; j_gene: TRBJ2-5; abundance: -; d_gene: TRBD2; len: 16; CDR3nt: TGTGCCAGCAGCTTCGGCGGGGGGGCCAATAAGGAGACCCAGTACTTC; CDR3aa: CASSFGGGANKETQYF
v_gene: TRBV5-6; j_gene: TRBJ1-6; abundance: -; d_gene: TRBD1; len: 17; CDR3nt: TGTGCCAGCAGCTTGGGTTCGTGGCAGGGGGCAGGATCACCCCTCCACTTT; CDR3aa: CASSLGSWQGAGSPLHF
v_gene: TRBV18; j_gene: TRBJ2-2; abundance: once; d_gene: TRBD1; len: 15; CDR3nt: TGTGCCAGCTCAGGACAGGGGGCTGCGGCCGGGGAGCTGTTTTTT; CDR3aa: CASSGQGAAAGELFF
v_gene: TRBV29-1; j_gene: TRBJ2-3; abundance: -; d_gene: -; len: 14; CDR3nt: TGCAGCGTTGCCAGGGCTGACCGCACAGATACGCAGTATTTT; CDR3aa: CSVARADRTDTQYF
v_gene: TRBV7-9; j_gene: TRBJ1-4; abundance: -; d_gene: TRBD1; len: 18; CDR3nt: TGTGCCAGCAGCCGCACCCGGGACAGGGCCCCAACTAATGAAAAACTGTTTTTT; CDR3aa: CASSRTRDRAPTNEKLFF
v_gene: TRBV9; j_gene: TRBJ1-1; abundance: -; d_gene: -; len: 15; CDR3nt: TGTGCCAGCAGCGCACCCCGGGCCGGGGACACTGAAGCTTTCTTT; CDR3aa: CASSAPRAGDTEAFF
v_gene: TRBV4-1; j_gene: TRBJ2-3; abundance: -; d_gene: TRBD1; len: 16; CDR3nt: TGCGCCAGCAGCCAAGATGAGGGGACAGCCACAGATACGCAGTATTTT; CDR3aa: CASSQDEGTATDTQYF
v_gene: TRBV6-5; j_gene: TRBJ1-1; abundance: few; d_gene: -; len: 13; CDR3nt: TGTGCCAGCAGTTATGCGGCGAACACTGAAGCTTTCTTT; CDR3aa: CASSYAANTEAFF
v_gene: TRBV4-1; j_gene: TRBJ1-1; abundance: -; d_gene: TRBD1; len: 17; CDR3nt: TGCGCCAGCAGCCAGAGTTTGACAGGGACCATGAACACTGAAGCTTTCTTT; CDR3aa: CASSQSLTGTMNTEAFF
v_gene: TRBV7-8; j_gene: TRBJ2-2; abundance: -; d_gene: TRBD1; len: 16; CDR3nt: TGTGCCAGCAGCTTAGTCGGGACAGGGAACACCGGGGAGCTGTTTTTT; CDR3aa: CASSLVGTGNTGELFF
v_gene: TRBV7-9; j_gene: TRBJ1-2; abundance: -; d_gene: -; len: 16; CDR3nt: TGTGCCAGCAGCTTACCGGACACCTCTTCGACCTATGGCTACACCTTC; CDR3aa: CASSLPDTSSTYGYTF
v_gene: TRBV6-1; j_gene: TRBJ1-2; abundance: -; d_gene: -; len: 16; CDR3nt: TGTGCCAGCAGTGAAGCGGTGCAGGTCTCCGTCTATGGCTACACCTTC; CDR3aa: CASSEAVQVSVYGYTF
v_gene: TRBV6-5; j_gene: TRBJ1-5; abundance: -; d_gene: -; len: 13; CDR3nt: TGTGCCAGCAGCCGGCACGGGAGTCAGCCCCAGCATTTT; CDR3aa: CASSRHGSQPQHF
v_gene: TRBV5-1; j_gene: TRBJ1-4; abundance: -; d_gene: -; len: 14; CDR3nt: TGCGCCAGCAGCTTGGCCGGGGGTGGAGAAAAACTGTTTTTT; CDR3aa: CASSLAGGGEKLFF
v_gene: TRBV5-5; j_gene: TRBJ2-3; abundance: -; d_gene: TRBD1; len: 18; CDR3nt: TGTGCCAGCAGCCCGGGACAGGGGCGGAGCGGGTGGACAGATACGCAGTATTTT; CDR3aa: CASSPGQGRSGWTDTQYF
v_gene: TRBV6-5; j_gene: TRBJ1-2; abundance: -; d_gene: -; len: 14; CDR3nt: TGTGCCAGCAGTTACCGGGTCGGGAACTATGGCTACACCTTC; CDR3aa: CASSYRVGNYGYTF
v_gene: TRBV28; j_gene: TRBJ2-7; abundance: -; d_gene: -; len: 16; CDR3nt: TGTGCCAGCAGTTTCCGGCACATGGAGGCATCGTACGAGCAGTACTTC; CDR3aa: CASSFRHMEASYEQYF
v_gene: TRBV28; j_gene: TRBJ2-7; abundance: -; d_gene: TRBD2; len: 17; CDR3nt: TGTGCCAGCAGCACCCCACCGGGGGGGTCCACCTCCTACGAGCAGTACTTC; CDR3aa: CASSTPPGGSTSYEQYF
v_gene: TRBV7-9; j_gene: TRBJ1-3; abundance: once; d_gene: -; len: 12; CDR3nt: TGTGCCAGCACCAGCTCTGGAAACACCATATATTTT; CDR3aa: CASTSSGNTIYF
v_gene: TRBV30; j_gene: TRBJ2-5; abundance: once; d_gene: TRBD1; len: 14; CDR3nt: TGTGCCTGGTCTCTTGGGACAGGGGGGCGGTCGGAGTACTTC; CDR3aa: CAWSLGTGGRSEYF
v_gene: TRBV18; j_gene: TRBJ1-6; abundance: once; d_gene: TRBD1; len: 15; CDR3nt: TGTGCCAGCTCAAAGACGACAGGGGGCGATTCACCCCTCCACTTT; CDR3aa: CASSKTTGGDSPLHF
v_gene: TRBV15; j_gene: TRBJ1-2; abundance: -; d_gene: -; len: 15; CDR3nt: TGTGCCATTAGAGGGTCTGGAGTTCTAGGTCTCGGCTACACCTTC; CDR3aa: CAIRGSGVLGLGYTF
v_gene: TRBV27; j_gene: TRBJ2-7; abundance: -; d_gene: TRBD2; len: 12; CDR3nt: TGTGCCAGTGGACTAGCGGTTTACGAGCAGTACTTC; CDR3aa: CASGLAVYEQYF